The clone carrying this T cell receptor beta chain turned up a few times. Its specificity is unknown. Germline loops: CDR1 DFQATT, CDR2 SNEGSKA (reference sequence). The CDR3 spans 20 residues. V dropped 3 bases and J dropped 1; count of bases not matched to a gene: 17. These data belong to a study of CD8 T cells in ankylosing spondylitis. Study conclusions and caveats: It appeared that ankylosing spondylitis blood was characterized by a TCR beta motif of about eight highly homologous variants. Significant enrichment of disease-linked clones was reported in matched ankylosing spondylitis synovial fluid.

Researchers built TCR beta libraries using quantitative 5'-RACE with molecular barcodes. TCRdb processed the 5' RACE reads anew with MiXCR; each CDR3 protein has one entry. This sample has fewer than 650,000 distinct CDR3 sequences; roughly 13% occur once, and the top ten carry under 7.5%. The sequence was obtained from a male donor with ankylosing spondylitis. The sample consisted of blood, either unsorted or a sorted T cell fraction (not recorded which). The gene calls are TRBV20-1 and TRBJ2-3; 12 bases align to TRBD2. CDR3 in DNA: TGCAGTGCTAGCGGAATTGTGAGACTAGCGGGAGATTCGGGCACAGATACGCAGTATTTT. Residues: CSASGIVRLAGDSGTDTQYF.